The 9 T cell receptor beta chains in this list originate from one sample, sequenced in a study of T cells in Graves' hyperthyroidism and ophthalmopathy. TCR beta CDR3 regions were amplified from RNA transcripts. Using the HTBI primer set, a first-round RT-PCR was run on the TCR CDR3. TCRdb analysed the multiplex PCR reads with MiXCR anew, one entry per CDR3 protein. The table has about 350,000 distinct CDR3 sequences, 15% to 20% seen once. Input material: blood. Receptor source: a woman in her thirties or forties with Graves' ophthalmopathy.

This clonotype was seen only a few times. At one end, the junction sequence differs from germline, possibly due to a read error. This chain joins TRBV7-8 and TRBJ2-7; 8 bases map to TRBD2. Germline-derived CDR1 and CDR2 are SGHVS and FQNEAQ. The CDR3 has 15 amino acids. The CDR3 nucleotides read TGTGTCAGCAGCTTAGTTAGGGCGGGAGGACACGAGCAGTACTTC. Translated: CVSSLVRAGGHEQYF.

V is TRBV28 and J is TRBJ1-1, with a possible D match to TRBD1 (6 bases). The ends were cut back, 6 bases at V and 4 bases at J, with 18 bases in the middle. This CDR3 comprises 15 residues. Germline V gives CDR1 MDHEN, CDR2 SYDVKM. The CDR3: CASRATGLGPTEAFF. CDR3 nucleotide sequence: TGTGCCAGCAGAGCCACAGGGTTAGGGCCCACTGAAGCTTTCTTT. The entire variable domain, with the rest obtained from reference TRBV28 and TRBJ1-1, is as follows: DVKVTQSSRYLVKRTGEKVFLECVQDMDHENMFWYRQDPGLGLRLIYFSYDVKMKEKGDIPEGYSVSREKKERFSLILESASTNQTSMYLCASRATGLGPTEAFFGQGTRLTVV.

This clonotype has ten or more counts. The chain employs TRBV15 and TRBJ1-5; TRBD1 might be the D (6 bases). The CDR3 is 14 residues long. The V end lost 5 bases, the J end lost 3 bases, and 11 bases lay between the germline ends. Germline V gives CDR1 LNHNV, CDR2 YYDKDF (reference sequence). The CDR3 is CATSGTGNNQPQHF. CDR3 DNA sequence: TGTGCCACCAGCGGAACAGGGAACAATCAGCCCCAGCATTTT.

This clonotype was picked up many times. The J gene is TRBJ2-7, the V gene TRBV20-1, with D possibly being TRBD1 (5 bases). The V end was cut by 4 bases, the J end by 4 bases, with 11 bases between. The CDR3 is 12 amino acids. The germline CDR1 and CDR2 sequences are DFQATT and SNEGSKA (reference sequence). CDR3 coding DNA: TGCAGTGCTAAGACAGCGCCGTACGAGCAGTACTTC. Translation: CSAKTAPYEQYF.

This clonotype has a handful of counts. This may stem from a read error, because a much larger clone lies one nucleotide away. As the CDR3 is not closed by the conserved phenylalanine or tryptophan, this likely results from a read error. It is unclear where the CDR3 begins or ends on the DNA, so no DNA is shown, and the CDR3 is as TCRdb lists it. This chain connects TRBV3-1 to TRBJ2-7. Both ends counted, the CDR3 spans 13 residues. The germline gives CDR1 LGHDT, CDR2 YNNKEL (reference sequence). Here the CDR3 reads CASSPHGLATSYL.

Many counts were recorded for this clonotype. This sequence joins TRBV12-3 or TRBV12-4 and TRBJ2-1; D may be TRBD2 (5 bases). V was cut by 5 bases and J by 3 bases, with 11 bases left in between. This CDR3 spans 14 amino acids. CDR3 sequence (DNA): TGTGCCAGCAGTGGCGGCGGGCACTACAATGAGCAGTTCTTC. Protein product: CASSGGGHYNEQFF.

This clonotype occurred many times. The chain recombines TRBV7-8 with TRBJ2-7; weak D call: TRBD2 (5 bases). CDR3 length equals 14 residues. In germline, CDR1 is SGHVS, CDR2 FQNEAQ. The V end was cut by 2 bases, the J end by 7 bases, with 15 bases between. CDR3 protein: CASSLLARSGEQYF. Here the CDR3 DNA reads TGTGCCAGCAGCTTACTGGCCAGGTCGGGGGAGCAGTACTTC.

This clonotype was counted ten times or more. The V gene is TRBV14, the J gene TRBJ1-1, with 9 bases fitting TRBD1. The CDR3 contains 15 residues. Germline loops: CDR1 SGHDN, CDR2 FVKESK. V was pared by 4 bases and J by 1 base, with 4 bases of the junction left unmatched. In nucleotides, the CDR3 is TGTGCCAGCAGCCCCTTGGGACAGGGGAACACTGAAGCTTTCTTT. Translated: CASSPLGQGNTEAFF. The complete variable domain, with remaining parts taken from reference TRBV14 and TRBJ1-1, reads EAGVTQFPSHSVIEKGQTVTLRCDPISGHDNLYWYRRVMGKEIKFLLHFVKESKQDESGMPNNRFLAERTGGTYSTLKVQPAELEDSGVYFCASSPLGQGNTEAFFGQGTRLTVV.

This clonotype was detected ten times or more. The chain links TRBV20-1 to TRBJ1-1, with D maybe TRBD1 (6 bases). Germline-derived CDR1 and CDR2 are DFQATT and SNEGSKA (reference sequence). Between the trimmed V and J ends, which lost 4 bases and 7 bases, there was a span of 16 bases. The CDR3 runs 13 residues. This CDR3 reads CSATTGPGGEAFF. CDR3 coding DNA: TGCAGTGCTACGACAGGACCGGGGGGTGAAGCTTTCTTT.